Shown below are 22 T cell receptor beta chains from a single sample sequenced in a study of T cells in Graves' hyperthyroidism and ophthalmopathy. Amplification of TCR beta CDR3 regions used RNA as the template. First-round RT-PCR targeting the TCR CDR3 was performed with the HTBI primer set. A single record per CDR3 protein comes from TCRdb applying MiXCR to the multiplex PCR reads. Seen here are over 500,000 distinct CDR3 sequences, 15% to 20% observed once, and the top ten hold around 17%. Input material: blood. These receptors came from a woman between 18 and 29 years old with Graves' ophthalmopathy.

This clonotype occurred many times. The CDR3 spells CAWSRVTDTQYF. The CDR3 nucleotides read TGTGCCTGGAGTCGGGTTACAGATACGCAGTATTTT. The chain recombines TRBV30 with TRBJ2-3; D not certain. The CDR3 has 12 amino acids. Germline CDR1 reads GTSNPN; CDR2 reads SVGIG (reference sequence). V was shortened by 2 bases and J by 3 bases, with 6 bases between the two germline ends. The full variable domain, in which reference TRBV30 and TRBJ2-3 provide the parts outside the CDR3, is SQTIHQWPATLVQPVGSPLSLECTVEGTSNPNLYWYRQAAGRGLQLLFYSVGIGQISSEVPQNLSASRPQDRQFILSSKKLLLSDSGFYLCAWSRVTDTQYFGPGTRLTVL.

This rearrangement joins TRBV30 to TRBJ2-7, with a weak D call TRBD2 (7 bases). CDR1 is GTSNPN and CDR2 is SVGIG in the germline V gene (reference sequence). Trimming shortened V by 0 bases and J by 3 bases, and 12 bases separated the two germline ends. The CDR3 spans 14 residues. The CDR3 DNA follows: TGTGCCTGGAGTGTTGGCGGGGGCCTCTACGAGCAGTACTTC. This sequence encodes CAWSVGGGLYEQYF.

This clonotype showed up just a few times. This chain connects TRBV20-1 to TRBJ2-7, with TRBD2 identical over 10 bases. CDR3 length equals 18 residues. With 0 bases clipped from V and 2 bases from J, the junction kept 13 bases outside the gene matches. CDR1 DFQATT and CDR2 SNEGSKA come from the germline V gene (reference sequence). The CDR3 reads CSARDFKSGGAVTYEQYF. The CDR3 region has the DNA TGCAGTGCTAGAGATTTTAAGAGCGGGGGGGCCGTGACCTACGAGCAGTACTTC.

This clonotype was seen a few times. The chain carries TRBV6-1 and TRBJ2-3; 7 nucleotides match TRBD2. The ends lost 1 base at V and 2 bases at J; junction bases unmatched: 3. Germline loops: CDR1 MNHNS, CDR2 SASEGT. There are 15 residues in the CDR3. The CDR3 DNA sequence: TGTGCCAGCAGTGAAGTGGGGGGGGTCACAGATACGCAGTATTTT. Amino acid sequence: CASSEVGGVTDTQYF.

The chain uses TRBV6-1 and TRBJ1-3; the D gene is possibly TRBD1 (5 bases). CDR1 MNHNS and CDR2 SASEGT come from the germline V gene. The CDR3 has 13 residues. V was shortened by 10 bases and J by 0 bases, with 10 bases between the two germline ends. CDR3 in DNA: TGTGCCACAACAGGCGGCTCTGGAAACACCATATATTTT. Protein: CATTGGSGNTIYF.

With regard to this clonotype: A read error may explain this, as a much larger clone is one base away. V usage is TRBV7-8 and J usage is TRBJ2-7; no definite D call. The CDR3 totals 13 residues. CDR1 and CDR2 (germline): SGHVS, FQNEAQ. V lost 5 bases and J 4 bases, leaving 12 bases between the germline ends. The CDR3 loop reads CASSPLDAYEQYF. The CDR3 region has the DNA TGTGCCAGCAGCCCTTTGGACGCTTACGAGCAGTACTTC.

V and J are TRBV28 and TRBJ2-5; TRBD2 matches 8 bases. This CDR3 has 15 residues. The germline gives CDR1 MDHEN, CDR2 SYDVKM. V lost 3 bases to trimming and J lost 4 bases; unmatched junction nucleotides: 7. This chain's CDR3 is CASSFGAGEAETQYF. The CDR3, as DNA: TGTGCCAGCAGTTTTGGAGCGGGAGAAGCAGAGACCCAGTACTTC.

This clonotype showed up many times. The chain joins TRBV4-1 to TRBJ2-3; D not resolved. This CDR3 spans 13 amino acids. Germline CDR1 and CDR2: MGHRA and YSYEKL. Trimming pared 4 bases from V and 7 bases from J, leaving 12 bases between. The CDR3 reads CASSPRTAHTQYF. The CDR3 bases are TGCGCCAGCAGCCCCAGGACGGCCCATACGCAGTATTTT.

The sample holds many counts of this clonotype. The V gene is TRBV7-9, the J gene TRBJ2-5; 11 bases match TRBD2. The CDR3 has 15 residues. Germline V gene data show CDR1 as SEHNR and CDR2 as FQNEAQ (reference sequence). J lost 9 bases, V lost 0 bases, and 6 bases had no gene match. CDR3 sequence: CASSLASGRAKAQYF. The CDR3, as DNA: TGTGCCAGCAGCTTAGCTAGCGGGAGGGCCAAGGCCCAGTACTTC.

The chain combines TRBV7-9 with TRBJ1-2, with no clear D. V dropped 10 bases and J dropped 2 bases, with 11 bases sitting between them. Per germline, CDR1 SEHNR and CDR2 FQNEAQ (reference sequence). The length of the CDR3 is 12 residues. The chain's CDR3 is CAIYRPNYGYTF. The DNA for the CDR3 is TGTGCCATCTACCGGCCGAACTATGGCTACACCTTC.

Only a few counts were recorded for this clonotype. J is TRBJ1-2 and V is TRBV7-2; TRBD1 matches 11 bases. The CDR3 spans 13 residues. Germline assignment: CDR1 SGHTA and CDR2 FQGNSA. J gave up 13 bases and V 6 bases, and 10 bases lay outside the gene matches. In DNA, the CDR3 is TGTGCCAGCAGTCCGGGGACAGGGGGACCTCGCACCTTC. Amino acids: CASSPGTGGPRTF.

Remarks on this clonotype: At one boundary the junction diverges from the germline segment, which might be a read error. The V and J genes are TRBV29-1 and TRBJ2-7, with D unresolved. This CDR3 comprises 12 residues. Germline V lookup: CDR1 SQVTM, CDR2 ANQGSEA. The CDR3 nucleotides are TGCAGCGTTAAAGACAAAACCTACGAGCAGTACTTC. Translating it yields CSVKDKTYEQYF.

V usage is TRBV18 and J usage is TRBJ2-1; 9 bases align to TRBD1. The trim removed 2 bases at V and 7 bases at J, leaving 6 bases unmatched. CDR1 is KGHSH and CDR2 is LQKENI in the germline V gene. The CDR3 runs 15 residues. CDR3: CASSPYVGQGNEQFF. CDR3 nucleotide sequence: TGTGCCAGCTCACCATACGTCGGACAGGGGAATGAGCAGTTCTTC.

This clonotype was counted ten times or more. CDR3 DNA sequence: TGTGCCAGCAGTTCACTAACGCGGAGGGCAGGGGACAATTCACCCCTCCACTTT. This encodes CASSSLTRRAGDNSPLHF. V gene TRBV6-2 or TRBV6-3 combines with J gene TRBJ1-6, with D perhaps TRBD1 (6 bases). CDR1 is MNHEY, CDR2 SVGEGT, per germline. V lost 4 bases and J lost 7, with 23 bases in between. The CDR3 is made up of 18 amino acids.

This clonotype was seen repeatedly, ten times or more. This sequence joins TRBV24-1 and TRBJ2-1; 12 nucleotides agree with TRBD2. From germline, CDR1 is KGHDR and CDR2 SFDVKD. The CDR3 consists of 15 residues. The junction had 0 bases not matched to a gene; V was cut back by 5 bases and J by 2 bases. The CDR3 DNA reads TGTGCCACCAGTGCTAGCGGGAGGGCCTACAATGAGCAGTTCTTC. Protein product: CATSASGRAYNEQFF.

This clonotype was picked up many times. The J gene is TRBJ1-1, the V gene TRBV11-1, with TRBD1 as a possible D gene (6 bases). The CDR3 extends over 15 amino acids. V lost 4 bases and J 0 bases, leaving 12 bases between the germline ends. Germline values: CDR1 SGHAT, CDR2 FQDESV (reference sequence). Here the CDR3 reads CASSSPQGMNTEAFF. CDR3 nucleotides: TGTGCCAGCAGCTCCCCACAGGGTATGAACACTGAAGCTTTCTTT. Supplemented by reference TRBV11-1 and TRBJ1-1, the full variable domain reads EAEVAQSPRYKITEKSQAVAFWCDPISGHATLYWYRQILGQGPELLVQFQDESVVDDSQLPKDRFSAERLKGVDSTLKIQPAELGDSAMYLCASSSPQGMNTEAFFGQGTRLTVV.

The table lists this clonotype with many counts. This chain connects TRBV18 to TRBJ2-7; 10 nucleotides align to TRBD2. This CDR3 is 16 amino acids long. Germline V CDR1 and CDR2: KGHSH, LQKENI. Trimming took 0 bases from V and 0 from J; bases not matched to a gene: 2. The DNA for the CDR3 is TGTGCCAGCTCACCACCACTAGCGGGACCCTCCTACGAGCAGTACTTC. It codes for CASSPPLAGPSYEQYF.

The chain has TRBV6-1 and TRBJ2-5; 7 positions agree with TRBD2. This CDR3 comprises 15 residues. Germline V gene data show CDR1 as MNHNS and CDR2 as SASEGT. Germline trimming cut 7 bases from V and 4 bases from J; bases unmatched to any gene: 12. The CDR3 bases are TGTGCCAGCACCCCGTGGGGGGGAACGGGAGAGACCCAGTACTTC. The encoded protein is CASTPWGGTGETQYF.

The chain recombines TRBV7-9 with TRBJ1-6, with D possibly TRBD1 on 5 matching bases. Germline V gene sequence: CDR1 SEHNR, CDR2 FQNEAQ (reference sequence). The CDR3 is 13 residues long. Between the trimmed V and J ends, which lost 5 bases and 9 bases, there was a span of 11 bases. The CDR3 region is CASSLSGTSPLHF. The CDR3 DNA sequence: TGTGCCAGCAGCCTCTCGGGGACTTCACCCCTCCACTTT.

This clonotype was seen repeatedly, ten times or more. The rearrangement joins TRBV29-1 to TRBJ1-3; tentative D call: TRBD1 (6 bases). Germline V lookup: CDR1 SQVTM, CDR2 ANQGSEA. V shed 2 bases and J shed 0 bases, with 11 bases lying between them. The CDR3 has 15 residues. The CDR3 protein is CSVETTGASGNTIYF. DNA of the CDR3: TGCAGCGTTGAAACGACAGGAGCCTCTGGAAACACCATATATTTT.

This clonotype has only a few counts. The chain couples TRBV7-9 to TRBJ2-1, with 11 positions matching TRBD2. Germline CDR1 is SEHNR and CDR2 is FQNEAQ (reference sequence). V was pared by 5 bases and J by 4 bases, with 13 bases of the junction left unmatched. There are 18 residues in the CDR3. The CDR3 DNA sequence: TGTGCCAGCAGCCCAAACCTGCCGGGACTAGCGGCTTACAATGAGCAGTTCTTC. It is translated as CASSPNLPGLAAYNEQFF. Looking up the rest from reference TRBV7-9 and TRBJ2-1 gives the full variable domain: DTGVSQNPRHKITKRGQNVTFRCDPISEHNRLYWYRQTLGQGPEFLTYFQNEAQLEKSRLLSDRFSAERPKGSFSTLEIQRTEQGDSAMYLCASSPNLPGLAAYNEQFFGPGTRLTVL.

V usage is TRBV7-3 and J usage is TRBJ2-1; 7 positions agree with TRBD1. The germline CDR1 and CDR2 sequences are SGHTA and FQGTGA. There are 15 residues in the CDR3. Trimming removed 0 bases from V and 8 bases from J; junction bases left unmatched: 7. CDR3 sequence (DNA): TGTGCCAGCAGCTTAACGGGGACAGTTGAGGATGAGCAGTTCTTC. Its protein product is CASSLTGTVEDEQFF.